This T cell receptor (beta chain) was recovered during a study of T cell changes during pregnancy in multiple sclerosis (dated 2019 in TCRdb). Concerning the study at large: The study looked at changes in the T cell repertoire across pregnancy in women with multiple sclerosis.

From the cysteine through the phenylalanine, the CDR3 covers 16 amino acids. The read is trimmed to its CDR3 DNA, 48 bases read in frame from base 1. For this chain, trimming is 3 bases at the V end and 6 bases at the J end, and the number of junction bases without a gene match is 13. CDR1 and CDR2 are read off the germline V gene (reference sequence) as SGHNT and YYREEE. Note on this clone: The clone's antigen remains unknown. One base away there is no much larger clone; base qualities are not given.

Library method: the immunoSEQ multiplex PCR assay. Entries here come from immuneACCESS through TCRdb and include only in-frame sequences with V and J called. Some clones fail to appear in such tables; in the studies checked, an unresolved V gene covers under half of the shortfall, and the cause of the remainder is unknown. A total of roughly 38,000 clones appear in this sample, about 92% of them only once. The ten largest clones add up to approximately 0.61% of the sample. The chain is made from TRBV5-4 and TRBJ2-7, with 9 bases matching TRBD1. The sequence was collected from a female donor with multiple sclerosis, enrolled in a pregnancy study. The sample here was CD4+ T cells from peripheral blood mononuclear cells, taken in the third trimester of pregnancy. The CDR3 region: CASSSGQGRLGVEQYF. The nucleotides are TGTGCCAGCAGCTCCGGACAGGGGAGGTTGGGTGTCGAGCAGTACTTC.